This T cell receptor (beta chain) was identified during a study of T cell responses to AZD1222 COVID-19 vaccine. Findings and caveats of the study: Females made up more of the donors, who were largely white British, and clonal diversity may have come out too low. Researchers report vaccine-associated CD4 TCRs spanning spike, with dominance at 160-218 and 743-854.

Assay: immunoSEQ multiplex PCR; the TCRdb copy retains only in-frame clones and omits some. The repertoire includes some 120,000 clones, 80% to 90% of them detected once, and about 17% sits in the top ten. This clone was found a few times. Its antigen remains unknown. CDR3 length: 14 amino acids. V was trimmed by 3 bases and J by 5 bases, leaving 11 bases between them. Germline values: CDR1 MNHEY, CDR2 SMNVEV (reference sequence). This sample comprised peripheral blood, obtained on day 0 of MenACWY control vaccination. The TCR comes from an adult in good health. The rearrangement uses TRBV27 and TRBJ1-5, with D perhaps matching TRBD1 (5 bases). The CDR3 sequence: CASSFSGLDQPQHF. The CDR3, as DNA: TGTGCCAGCAGTTTTTCAGGGTTGGATCAGCCCCAGCATTTT.